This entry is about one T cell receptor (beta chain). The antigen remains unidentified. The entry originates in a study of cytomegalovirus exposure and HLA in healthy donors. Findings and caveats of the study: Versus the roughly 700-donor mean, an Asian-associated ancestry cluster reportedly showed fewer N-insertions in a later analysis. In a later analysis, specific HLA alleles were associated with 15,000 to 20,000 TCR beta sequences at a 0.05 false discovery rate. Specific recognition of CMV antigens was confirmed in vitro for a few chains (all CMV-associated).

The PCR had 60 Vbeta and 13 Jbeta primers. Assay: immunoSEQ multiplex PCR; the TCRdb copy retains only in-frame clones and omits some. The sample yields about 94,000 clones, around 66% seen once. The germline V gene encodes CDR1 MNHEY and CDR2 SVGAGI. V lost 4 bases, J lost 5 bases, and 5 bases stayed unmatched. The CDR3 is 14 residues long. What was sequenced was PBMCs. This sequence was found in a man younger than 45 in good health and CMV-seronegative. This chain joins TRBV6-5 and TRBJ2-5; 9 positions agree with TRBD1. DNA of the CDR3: TGTGCCAGCAGTTGGGGACAGGGCGGGGAGACCCAGTACTTC. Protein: CASSWGQGGETQYF.